Below are 8 T cell receptor beta chains sequenced from a single sample in a study of shared clonotypes between healthy human individuals. Using immunoSEQ multiplex PCR, the repertoire was profiled, and TCRdb retains in-frame clones only, with some absent. Of about 2.4 million clones listed, 90% to 95% are singletons. Sequencing was done on a sample of naive CD4+ T cells sorted from blood. Subset given: CD45RA+ positively selected. The receptors derive from a man between 18 and 35 years old in good health.

The V gene is TRBV20-1, the J gene TRBJ2-3, with unresolved D. Trimming stripped 0 bases from V and 13 bases from J, with 11 bases between. This CDR3 contains 11 residues. Per germline, CDR1 DFQATT and CDR2 SNEGSKA (reference sequence). CDR3 region: CSARDRRDEYF. The CDR3 DNA follows: TGCAGTGCTAGAGATAGGCGAGATGAGTATTTT.

The V and J genes are TRBV10-3 and TRBJ1-5; TRBD1 matches at 9 bases. Trimming took 6 bases from V and 4 from J; bases not matched to a gene: 4. This CDR3 has 14 amino acids. Germline CDR1 and CDR2: ENHRY and SYGVKD. The CDR3 is CAISKTGGNQPQHF. CDR3 bases: TGTGCCATCAGCAAGACAGGGGGAAATCAGCCCCAGCATTTT.

The chain combines TRBV9 with TRBJ2-3; 7 nucleotides agree with TRBD1. After removal of 0 bases from V and 2 bases from J, the junction contained 3 bases not matched to a gene. Germline V gene lookup returns CDR1 SGDLS and CDR2 YYNGEE. The CDR3 consists of 15 residues. CDR3 amino acids: CASSVGQGNTDTQYF. The CDR3 nucleotides are TGTGCCAGCAGCGTAGGACAGGGCAACACAGATACGCAGTATTTT. Looking up the rest from reference TRBV9 and TRBJ2-3 gives the full variable domain: DSGVTQTPKHLITATGQRVTLRCSPRSGDLSVYWYQQSLDQGLQFLIQYYNGEERAKGNILERFSAQQFPDLHSELNLSSLELGDSALYFCASSVGQGNTDTQYFGPGTRLTVL.

J is TRBJ1-4 and V is TRBV7-8; 8 bases are a match to TRBD1. With 8 bases clipped from V and 7 bases from J, the junction kept 6 bases outside the gene matches. Per the germline V gene, CDR1 is SGHVS and CDR2 is FQNEAQ. The CDR3 has 13 residues. The CDR3 protein is CASARGRGEKLFF. DNA of the CDR3: TGTGCCAGCGCCAGGGGGCGCGGTGAAAAACTGTTTTTT.

The CDR3, as DNA: TGTGCCAGCTCACCTTTCGACAGGGAAGGGCAGCCCCAGCATTTT. Its protein product is CASSPFDREGQPQHF. V usage is TRBV18 and J usage is TRBJ1-5, with 7 bases matching TRBD1. Germline V CDR1 and CDR2: KGHSH, LQKENI. The CDR3 runs to 15 residues. V shed 3 bases, J shed 7 bases, and the junction held 9 bases outside the gene matches.

The V and J genes are TRBV10-3 and TRBJ2-7; D may be TRBD1 (5 bases). The germline gives CDR1 ENHRY, CDR2 SYGVKD. Trimming took off 0 bases at V and 6 bases at J, with 15 bases between the two ends. The CDR3 extends over 15 amino acids. CDR3: CAISESTGGRSEQYF. As DNA, the CDR3 is TGTGCCATCAGTGAGTCAACAGGTGGTAGATCCGAGCAGTACTTC.

The chain couples TRBV6-5 to TRBJ2-7, with 10 bases fitting TRBD1. V was pared by 6 bases and J by 0 bases, with 2 bases of the junction left unmatched. The CDR3 loop spans 14 amino acids. The germline V gene encodes CDR1 MNHEY and CDR2 SVGAGI. CDR3 protein: CASRRDRGSYEQYF. The DNA of the CDR3 is TGTGCCAGCAGACGGGACAGGGGCTCCTACGAGCAGTACTTC.

The V and J genes are TRBV10-3 and TRBJ1-2; 9 nucleotides line up with TRBD1. Germline lookup yields CDR1 ENHRY and CDR2 SYGVKD. CDR3 size: 14 residues. The V and J ends lost 2 bases and 8 bases, in that order; junction bases with no gene match: 6. The DNA of the CDR3 is TGTGCCATCAGTGAGGGTACAGGGGGCGGAGGCTACACCTTC. It translates to CAISEGTGGGGYTF.